This entry lists 20 T cell receptor beta chains sequenced from one sample in a study of T-cell memory formation after mild COVID-19. TCRdb reprocessed the 5' RACE reads with MiXCR, giving one entry per CDR3 protein. The sample lists hundreds of thousands of distinct CDR3 sequences; less than 25% were seen once. Source material: PBMCs or a T cell subset sorted from them (not recorded which). All receptors come from a man aged 18 to 35 who had mild COVID-19 (a few samples of this study predate the infection). Cell type and time point are not known.

In its sample, this clonotype was seen many times. The J gene is TRBJ2-3, the V gene TRBV7-9; possibly TRBD2 for D (6 bases). Trimming left V 4 bases short and J 4 bases short, with 12 bases between. There are 14 residues in the CDR3. CDR1 is SEHNR and CDR2 is FQNEAQ in the germline V gene (reference sequence). CDR3 in DNA: TGTGCCAGCAGCTCCAGCGGGCCCGCAGATACGCAGTATTTT. Translated, it gives CASSSSGPADTQYF. Looking up the rest from reference TRBV7-9 and TRBJ2-3 gives the full variable domain: DTGVSQNPRHKITKRGQNVTFRCDPISEHNRLYWYRQTLGQGPEFLTYFQNEAQLEKSRLLSDRFSAERPKGSFSTLEIQRTEQGDSAMYLCASSSSGPADTQYFGPGTRLTVL.

The V call is TRBV19, the J call TRBJ2-1; 12 bases fit TRBD2. The CDR3 consists of 17 residues. The J segment lost 8 bases and the V segment lost 2 bases, leaving 10 bases of the junction unmatched. Germline-derived CDR1 and CDR2 are LNHDA and SQIVND (reference sequence). The CDR3 loop is CASSISGLAGGNDEQFF. DNA for the CDR3: TGTGCCAGTAGTATATCGGGGCTAGCGGGGGGGAACGATGAGCAGTTCTTC.

The J gene is TRBJ1-1, the V gene TRBV9; the D gene is possibly TRBD1 (5 bases). Between the trimmed V and J ends, which lost 4 bases and 5 bases, there was a span of 15 bases. Germline-derived CDR1 and CDR2 are SGDLS and YYNGEE. The CDR3 is 14 residues long. The CDR3 region is CASSPGGSRTEAFF. Written as DNA, the CDR3 is TGTGCCAGCAGCCCCGGGGGATCGAGGACTGAAGCTTTCTTT.

This clonotype was found a few times. This sequence joins TRBV6-2 or TRBV6-3 and TRBJ1-1; D is unclear. Germline loops: CDR1 MNHEY, CDR2 SVGEGT. The germline V and J ends were trimmed by 2 bases and 7 bases, with 14 bases remaining between them. This CDR3 is 14 amino acids long. Here the CDR3 DNA reads TGTGCCAGCAGTTACGGAAGGTACGAGGGTGAAGCTTTCTTT. Amino acid sequence: CASSYGRYEGEAFF.

The sample holds many counts of this clonotype. The CDR3 region is CASSLARRAGSYNSPLHF. CDR3 nucleotides: TGTGCCAGCAGTTTAGCGCGGAGGGCCGGGAGTTATAATTCACCCCTCCACTTT. The chain uses TRBV12-3 or TRBV12-4 and TRBJ1-6; D gene unclear. Trimming stripped 0 bases from V and 4 bases from J, with 16 bases between. This CDR3 is built from 18 residues.

Ten or more counts support this clonotype. V is TRBV24-1 and J is TRBJ2-2; D gene uncertain. The CDR3 has 12 amino acids. Trimming stripped 8 bases from V and 5 bases from J, with 8 bases between. Germline CDR1 KGHDR, CDR2 SFDVKD. CDR3 coding DNA: TGTGCCACCATTTCAAGAACCGGGGAGCTGTTTTTT. As protein: CATISRTGELFF.

V gene TRBV2 combines with J gene TRBJ2-7, with D uncertain. Trimming removed 1 base at V and 0 bases at J, with 10 bases between. The CDR3 has 15 amino acids. From germline, CDR1 is SNHLY and CDR2 FYNNEI. The CDR3 loop reads CASSEGQLSSYEQYV. The CDR3 coding sequence is TGTGCCAGCAGTGAAGGGCAGTTGAGCTCCTACGAGCAGTACGTC.

CDR3 region: CASRGAGTRAGPLHF. The CDR3 DNA sequence: TGTGCCAGCAGAGGTGCCGGGACAAGGGCAGGACCCCTCCACTTT. This rearrangement joins TRBV6-6 to TRBJ1-6; D may be TRBD1 (6 bases). The V gene lost 6 bases and the J gene lost 12 bases, with 21 bases spanning the gap. This CDR3 region has 15 residues. Germline CDR1 MNHNY, CDR2 SVGAGI (reference sequence).

The table lists this clonotype with many counts. The rearrangement links TRBV15 to TRBJ2-5; D gene ambiguous. Germline CDR1 reads LNHNV; CDR2 reads YYDKDF (reference sequence). V was shortened by 5 bases and J by 4 bases, with 17 bases between the two germline ends. This CDR3 comprises 15 residues. Here the CDR3 reads CATSARKGLGETQYF. CDR3 coding DNA: TGTGCCACCAGCGCACGTAAGGGTTTGGGAGAGACCCAGTACTTC. Filled out from reference TRBV15 and TRBJ2-5, the complete variable domain reads DAMVIQNPRYQVTQFGKPVTLSCSQTLNHNVMYWYQQKSSQAPKLLFHYYDKDFNNEADTPDNFQSRRPNTSFCFLDIRSPGLGDTAMYLCATSARKGLGETQYFGPGTRLLVL.

There are a few counts of this clonotype. The J gene is TRBJ1-2, the V gene TRBV11-2, with 7 bases fitting TRBD1. The CDR3 sequence is 17 residues long. V gave up 2 bases and J gave up 2 bases; unmatched junction bases: 11. Germline CDR1 and CDR2: SGHAT and FQNNGV. The DNA of the CDR3 is TGTGCCAGCAGCTTAAGGGGGCCGGGACGGGCGAACTATGGCTACACCTTC. Its protein is CASSLRGPGRANYGYTF.

The rearrangement links TRBV20-1 to TRBJ1-2; D is perhaps TRBD1 (5 bases). Looked up from germline, CDR1 is DFQATT and CDR2 is SNEGSKA (reference sequence). This CDR3 region has 12 residues. Trimming removed 6 bases from V and 0 bases from J, with 8 bases in between. DNA for the CDR3: TGCAGTGCCCGGGGGGCTAACTATGGCTACACCTTC. Its protein is CSARGANYGYTF.

The chain combines TRBV4-1 with TRBJ1-5; the match to TRBD1 covers 8 bases. J gave up 15 bases and V 6 bases, and 10 bases lay outside the gene matches. CDR1 MGHRA and CDR2 YSYEKL come from the germline V gene. The CDR3 has 12 residues. The DNA for the CDR3 is TGCGCCAGCAGAAGGAGGGACAGGTCGGGGCATTTT. This sequence encodes CASRRRDRSGHF.

This clonotype has a handful of counts. The chain has TRBV20-1 and TRBJ2-3; D is tentatively TRBD1 or TRBD2 (6 bases each). The germline CDR1 and CDR2 sequences are DFQATT and SNEGSKA (reference sequence). This CDR3 spans 15 amino acids. The V gene lost 4 bases and the J gene lost 3 bases, with 17 bases spanning the gap. CDR3: CSAIVPGAATDTQYF. The CDR3 DNA sequence: TGCAGTGCTATAGTTCCGGGGGCCGCTACAGATACGCAGTATTTT.

This chain connects TRBV7-9 to TRBJ2-5; D may be TRBD1 (5 bases). V was cut by 4 bases and J by 4 bases, with 10 bases left in between. Germline values: CDR1 SEHNR, CDR2 FQNEAQ (reference sequence). This CDR3 has 13 residues. In DNA, the CDR3 is TGTGCCAGCAGCTCGATGGGGCCAGAGACCCAGTACTTC. Translation gives CASSSMGPETQYF. The full variable domain, with the rest looked up from reference TRBV7-9 and TRBJ2-5, is DTGVSQNPRHKITKRGQNVTFRCDPISEHNRLYWYRQTLGQGPEFLTYFQNEAQLEKSRLLSDRFSAERPKGSFSTLEIQRTEQGDSAMYLCASSSMGPETQYFGPGTRLLVL.

This clonotype was detected a few times. The V and J genes are TRBV5-6 and TRBJ1-5; no definite D call. There are 15 residues in the CDR3. Germline-derived CDR1 and CDR2 are SGHDT and YYEEEE. Trimming cost V 3 bases and J 2 bases, with 12 bases left between them. CDR3 protein: CASSYGLLGNQPQHF. The CDR3 nucleotides read TGTGCCAGCAGCTACGGGCTATTGGGCAATCAGCCCCAGCATTTT.

The rearrangement uses TRBV6-6 and TRBJ1-3, with unresolved D. The germline V and J ends were trimmed by 4 bases and 2 bases, with 12 bases remaining between them. This CDR3 contains 15 residues. Germline values: CDR1 MNHNY, CDR2 SVGAGI (reference sequence). The CDR3 nucleotides are TGTGCCAGCAGTTCCTCTACAGTGGCTGGAAACACCATATATTTT. It translates to CASSSSTVAGNTIYF.

This clonotype was detected only a few times. The genes are TRBV7-9 and TRBJ1-5, with D possibly being TRBD1 (5 bases). Trimming removed 1 base at V and 10 bases at J, with 17 bases between. Germline CDR1 is SEHNR and CDR2 is FQNEAQ (reference sequence). There are 15 residues in the CDR3. CDR3 region: CASSLGGEGTQPQHF. DNA of the CDR3: TGTGCCAGCAGCTTAGGGGGGGAGGGGACCCAACCCCAGCATTTT.

This clonotype was recorded once. The rearrangement links TRBV7-9 to TRBJ2-5, with D hard to call. The CDR3 runs 13 residues. Trimming took off 2 bases at V and 5 bases at J, with 9 bases between the two ends. Germline-derived CDR1 and CDR2 are SEHNR and FQNEAQ (reference sequence). In nucleotides, the CDR3 is TGTGCCAGCAGCTTAAGACAAAAGGAGACCCAGTACTTC. The encoded protein is CASSLRQKETQYF.

This clonotype was seen more than once but under ten times. V and J are TRBV6-5 and TRBJ1-3; D is uncertain. The CDR3 is 14 residues long. V gave up 7 bases and J gave up 5 bases, with 15 bases separating them. Looked up from germline, CDR1 is MNHEY and CDR2 is SVGAGI. The CDR3 DNA sequence: TGTGCCAGCACCCAACTTAGGGAAAGAAACACCATATATTTT. This encodes CASTQLRERNTIYF.

V gene TRBV20-1 combines with J gene TRBJ2-7, with D perhaps matching TRBD1 or TRBD2 (5 bases each). Trimming took 5 bases from V and 0 from J, leaving 11 bases between them. The length of the CDR3 is 13 residues. Germline V lookup: CDR1 DFQATT, CDR2 SNEGSKA (reference sequence). The CDR3 DNA sequence: TGCAGTGCTGCGGACGGGACCTCCTACGAGCAGTACTTC. Amino acids: CSAADGTSYEQYF.